These T cell receptor beta chains were read from a single sample in a study of cytomegalovirus exposure and HLA in healthy donors. Sequencing used immunoSEQ multiplex PCR; TCRdb keeps in-frame clones, though not all of them. The sample records some 150,000 clones, roughly 80% being singletons. Sequencing was performed on PBMCs. Source of these receptors: a man aged 35-49 years in good health and CMV-seronegative. Each CDR3 is given with its conserved first and last residue. A D gene is named only where the DNA matches it firmly. Where a row states a size, it is once, few, many or the class of an expanded clone; other rows omit it.

clone_size cdr3_length j_call v_call d_call cdr3_aa cdr3_nt
few 14 TRBJ1-4 TRBV28 . CASSLSPTNEKLFF TGTGCCAGCAGCCTGAGCCCAACTAATGAAAAACTGTTTTTT
few 17 TRBJ1-1 TRBV4-1 . CASSQRAGGLTNTEAFF TGCGCCAGCAGCCAAAGGGCGGGGGGTCTAACGAACACTGAAGCTTTCTTT
. 15 TRBJ1-2 TRBV11-2 TRBD1 CASSSIYRGLGGYTF TGTGCCAGCAGCTCGATCTACAGGGGGCTTGGTGGCTACACCTTC
. 16 TRBJ1-3 TRBV6-1 . CASSEGGVPSGNTIYF TGTGCCAGCAGCGAAGGCGGGGTCCCCTCTGGAAACACCATATATTTT
few 14 TRBJ1-6 TRBV6-1 . CASSEISRGSPLHF TGTGCCAGCAGTGAAATTAGTAGGGGGTCACCCCTCCACTTT
few 13 TRBJ1-2 TRBV14 . CASSQPGTHGYTF TGTGCCAGCAGCCAGCCCGGGACACATGGCTACACCTTC
. 14 TRBJ1-2 TRBV7-3 . CASSLTNMDYGYTF TGTGCCAGCAGCTTAACAAACATGGACTATGGCTACACCTTC
once 14 TRBJ2-3 TRBV19 TRBD1 CASTGQGAADTQYF TGTGCCAGTACCGGACAGGGGGCGGCGGATACGCAGTATTTT
few 13 TRBJ2-7 TRBV28 . CASSLLHLYEQYF TGTGCCAGCAGTTTATTACACCTCTACGAGCAGTACTTC
. 15 TRBJ1-1 TRBV5-3 . CARSQEQARNTEAFF TGTGCCAGAAGCCAAGAACAGGCGAGGAACACTGAAGCTTTCTTT
. 15 TRBJ2-1 TRBV5-6 . CASSQRWSSYNEQFF TGTGCCAGCAGCCAACGCTGGAGCTCCTACAATGAGCAGTTCTTC
. 15 TRBJ2-3 TRBV6-5 TRBD1 CASSNRGLLTDTQYF TGTGCCAGCAGTAACAGGGGCCTTCTCACAGATACGCAGTATTTT